This T cell receptor (beta chain) was retrieved from a study of blood T cell repertoires in COVID-19 (dated by TCRdb to 2020 to 2021). A note on the overall study: Samples covering the acute and convalescent phases of COVID-19 were provided by collaborators in the United States, Italy and Spain. A de-identified subject ID, COVID-19 status, age in years and sex were almost always included in the sample metadata. Samples came from the ongoing ImmuneRACE study (first 160 participants) plus 1,254 subjects from 6 global collaborators. The repertoires were released in a freely available public database meant as a resource for research on the immune response to SARS-CoV-2. HLA class I and class II types, where available, came from metadata supplied by the sample provider rather than from assay-based typing. The dataset comprised deeply sampled blood TCRbeta repertoires from subjects exposed to, actively infected with, or recovered from COVID-19. The prospective study material was composed of cDNA or gDNA derived from T cells, B-cell-depleted T cells, or PBMCs. Here is what the overall study found, with its caveats: Clinical and demographic metadata were provided uncurated, with the amount varying by source and participant.

Notes on this clone: Which antigen it targets is not known. Base qualities are not provided; no much larger clone lies one nucleotide away.

The V end gives up 0 bases and the J end 6 bases, leaving 5 bases in the junction not matched to a gene. CDR1 and CDR2, per the germline V gene, are SGHTA and FQGNSA. The CDR3 sequence holds 15 residues, the cysteine and phenylalanine included. Only the CDR3 DNA is retained, 45 bases long and in frame from the first base. The immunoSEQ Assay, a bias-controlled multiplex PCR, was used to amplify TCRbeta CDR3 regions from genomic DNA. The paper's processing steps were these. Nucleated cell counts per sample were estimated from amplification of reference gene primers within the assay. To quantify the absolute abundance of each unique TCRbeta CDR3 rearrangement, sequence reads were collapsed and filtered. For each sample, productive Simpson clonality was calculated as the square root of Simpson's diversity index across productive rearrangements. The immuneACCESS repertoire file appears here via TCRdb, limited to in-frame rearrangements. These files lack a portion of the clones; in checked studies, under half of the deficit traces to unresolved V genes, and the cause of the others is not known. The V and J calls and the clone size are those of that table, but D and trimming were determined from the DNA. The sample table lists hundreds of thousands of clones, around 87% of them with a count of one. 1.7% of the sample belongs to the ten largest clones.

Participants in the prospective study were aged 18 to 89 years, lived in some 24 United States geographic areas, and enrolled through a virtual design. In the prospective study, cohorts were assigned on the basis of participant-reported clinical history obtained from a screening survey and a study questionnaire. In the prospective study, whole blood, serum and a nasopharyngeal or oropharyngeal swab were collected from each participant by mobile phlebotomists. Additional blood draws and questionnaires over an approximately two-month period could optionally be provided by prospective study participants. Prospective study blood samples were shipped either frozen or at room temperature before DNA extraction.

The specimen was PBMCs or T cells enriched from blood (not recorded which). Recombination linked TRBV7-2 to TRBJ2-3, with TRBD2 identical over 8 junction bases. The TCR originated in a woman younger than 30 with acute COVID-19. The CDR3 reads as follows: CASSLAPSGWDTQYF. The nucleotides are TGTGCCAGCAGCTTAGCCCCTAGCGGGTGGGATACGCAGTATTTT.